The rows below give T cell receptor beta chains drawn from one sample of a study of tumor and adjacent non-tumor tissue in lung cancer. MiXCR, applied by TCRdb to the multiplex PCR reads, yields one record per CDR3 protein. The data contain about 200,000 distinct CDR3 sequences, roughly 70% of them seen just once; the ten biggest clones take up approximately 26%. Sequencing was done on a sample of lung tumor tissue. The origin of the receptors is a man aged 60-69 years with non-small cell lung cancer. CDR3s include the opening cysteine and the closing phenylalanine or tryptophan. Each record gives: J gene, clone size, D gene, V gene, CDR3 length, CDR3 DNA, CDR3 protein. D genes are given only for firm matches. Not every row has a clone size; where given, it reads once, few, many or a size class.

TRBJ2-1 NA TRBD2 TRBV5-6 14 TGTGCCGGCACCCCTCTTCGACTAGCCCATGAGCAGTCCTTT CAGTPLRLAHEQSF
TRBJ1-6 NA NA TRBV4-3 12 TGCGCCAGCAGCCAACAGGGTTCACACCTCCACTTT CASSQQGSHLHF
TRBJ1-1 NA NA TRBV20-1 12 TGCAGTGTTAGTACAGGGTCCCGCGGTGCTATCTTT CSVSTGSRGAIF
TRBJ2-5 NA NA TRBV5-4 14 TGTGCCAGCGGCGTTGACTTGTACCAAGAGACCCAGTACTTC CASGVDLYQETQYF
TRBJ2-3 NA NA TRBV20-1 16 TGCAGTGTTAGAGGGCTGGGCGGGAAGGTCACAGATACGCAGTATTTT CSVRGLGGKVTDTQYF
TRBJ2-1 NA TRBD2 TRBV5-4 16 TGTGTCAGCAGCTTTCTAGCGGGAGTGGTCTACAGTGAGCAGTTCTTC CVSSFLAGVVYSEQFF
TRBJ2-3 once NA TRBV29-1 10 TGCAGTTTTGGGCCAGATACGCAATATTTT CSFGPDTQYF
TRBJ1-1 NA NA TRBV29-1 11 TGCAACGTTGTATTGCGGACGCAAGCTTTCTTT CNVVLRTQAFF
TRBJ2-3 NA TRBD2 TRBV11-2 16 TGTGCCAACAGCTCACTAGCGGGGGGGCTTCCAGACACGCAGTATTTT CANSSLAGGLPDTQYF
TRBJ2-3 NA TRBD2 TRBV20-1 16 TGCAGAGCACTCCGGGTGTTGGCGGGAGTTGCAGATACGCAGTATTTT CRALRVLAGVADTQYF
TRBJ1-2 NA TRBD1 TRBV7-9 17 TGTGCCAGCAGCTGTGCATCCTACAGGGGGCTGAACTATGGCTACATCTTC CASSCASYRGLNYGYIF
TRBJ2-1 NA NA TRBV6-6 16 TGTGCCAGCATCCCTGGCAGCATCCTTTCCTACAATGAGCAGTTCTTC CASIPGSILSYNEQFF
TRBJ2-1 few NA TRBV6-1 14 TGTGCCAGCAGTGAAGCTACGATTCTCAATGAGCAGTTCTTC CASSEATILNEQFF
TRBJ2-7 NA NA TRBV5-8 14 TGTGCCAGCAGCTTGGGGTCGTCGGCCTACGAGCAGTACTTC CASSLGSSAYEQYF
TRBJ1-1 NA NA TRBV7-9 15 TGTGCCAGCAGCTTAGCAGTGATGTCGGCGCCTGAAGCTTTCTTT CASSLAVMSAPEAFF
TRBJ1-1 NA NA TRBV4-3 17 TGCGCCAGCAGCCAAGACATTCCGGGCAGTTCGGACACTGATGCTTTCTTT CASSQDIPGSSDTDAFF
TRBJ1-2 many NA TRBV11-3 16 TGTGCCAGCAGCCCCGGGACCGCCGCTTCTAACTATGGCTACACCTTC CASSPGTAASNYGYTF
TRBJ2-4 NA NA TRBV11-2 13 TGTGCCAGCAGCGCGGACGACATGGTCATTAAGTACTTC CASSADDMVIKYF
TRBJ1-2 NA NA TRBV5-5 15 TGTGCCAGCAGCTTAGGCCCAGGGCTCAACTATAGCTACACCTTC CASSLGPGLNYSYTF
TRBJ2-3 NA TRBD1 TRBV6-1 15 TGTGCCAGCAGTGAAGTGACAGGGGGTGTAGATACACAGTATTTT CASSEVTGGVDTQYF
TRBJ2-7 NA TRBD2 TRBV20-1 15 TGCAGTGCTTCCACCACTAGCGGGAGGCCGTCCAGGCAGTACTTC CSASTTSGRPSRQYF
TRBJ2-1 NA TRBD2 TRBV5-5 15 TGTGCCAGCAGCAAGGGACTAGATCGGTTGAATGAGCAGTTCTTC CASSKGLDRLNEQFF
TRBJ2-3 once NA TRBV6-5 12 TGTGTCAACAGTCACAACACAGATACGCAGTATTTT CVNSHNTDTQYF
TRBJ2-7 NA NA TRBV4-1 16 TGCGCCAACAGCCTGGGGGTCGGGCAATGGTCCTACGAGCAGTACTTC CANSLGVGQWSYEQYF
TRBJ2-2 NA NA TRBV4-1 16 TGCGCCAGCAGCCAAGTTCCTGGGGCGAACACCGTGGAGCTGTTATTT CASSQVPGANTVELLF
TRBJ2-1 NA NA TRBV5-1 14 TGCGCCAGCAGCTTTCAGACTACGGCCAATGAGCAGTTCTTC CASSFQTTANEQFF
TRBJ2-7 many NA TRBV29-1 11 TGCAGCGGAGGGTCCCCCTACGAGCAGTACTTC CSGGSPYEQYF
TRBJ2-3 NA TRBD2 TRBV11-2 16 TGCGACAGCGGGTCTCGGCTAGCGGGGGGCACAGATACGCAGTATTTT CDSGSRLAGGTDTQYF
TRBJ2-1 few TRBD2 TRBV12-3/TRBV12-4 15 TGTGCCAGCAGGGTAGCGGGAGGCTCCTACAATGAGCAGTTCTTC CASRVAGGSYNEQFF
TRBJ1-4 NA NA TRBV11-2 13 TGTGCCAGCAGCTTAGTAGGGCATGAAAAACTGTTTTTT CASSLVGHEKLFF
TRBJ1-1 NA NA TRBV11-2 16 TGTACCAGCAGGATGGGCCAGGCAGGCCTGAACACTGAAGCTTTCTTT CTSRMGQAGLNTEAFF
TRBJ2-1 NA TRBD2 TRBV6-6 16 TGTGCCAGCACCGACGGGACTAGCGGGGGGTACAATGAGCAGTTATTC CASTDGTSGGYNEQLF
TRBJ2-1 once NA TRBV24-1 18 TGTGCCACCAGTGATTCGGGTTCCGGGACTCGTAGGTTGAATGAGAAGTTCTTC CATSDSGSGTRRLNEKFF
TRBJ1-2 NA NA TRBV11-1 16 TGTGCCAGTAGCTTGGACATGATCGACAGTAGCTATGGCTACACCTTC CASSLDMIDSSYGYTF
TRBJ1-5 NA NA TRBV5-1 13 TGCGCCAGCAGCTTGGAGACGGCGGGGCCCCAGCATTTT CASSLETAGPQHF
TRBJ1-1 NA NA TRBV7-9 11 TGTGCCAACAGCCCAGGCGTTGGAGGTTTCTTT CANSPGVGGFF
TRBJ2-3 NA NA TRBV20-1 15 TGCAGTGCTAGCCCCCCGGATAGGGTCGCAGATACGCTGTATTTT CSASPPDRVADTLYF
TRBJ2-5 NA NA TRBV4-3 16 TGCTCCAGCAGCCCGGGGGTTACAGGGTTTCGGGAGACCCAGTACTTC CSSSPGVTGFRETQYF
TRBJ2-1 NA TRBD2 TRBV7-9 16 TGTGCCAGCAGCTCCAGTCGGCTAGCGGGAGGGGATGAGCAGTTCTTC CASSSSRLAGGDEQFF
TRBJ2-2 few NA TRBV7-2 13 TGTGCCAGCAGCTTAGGGGACACCGGGGAGCTGTTTTTT CASSLGDTGELFF
TRBJ1-3 NA NA TRBV20-1 14 TGCATTGCTAGCGCCTCCGTGGCTGGAAACACCATATATTTT CIASASVAGNTIYF
TRBJ1-1 many NA TRBV4-1 17 TGCGCCAGCAGCCAAAGGGGGGATCCGGGGCTGAACACTGAAGCTTTCTTT CASSQRGDPGLNTEAFF
TRBJ2-2 many NA TRBV11-3 14 TGTGCCAGCAGCTTAGAGGGTTACACCGGGGAGCTGTTTTTT CASSLEGYTGELFF
TRBJ1-2 NA NA TRBV12-3/TRBV12-4 12 TGTGCCAGCAGTCCGGGATACGGAGGCTACACATTC CASSPGYGGYTF
TRBJ1-1 NA NA TRBV12-3/TRBV12-4 13 TGTGCCAGCAGTTTGCATGACGGTACTGAAGCTTTCTTT CASSLHDGTEAFF
TRBJ2-7 NA TRBD2 TRBV4-3 20 TGCGCCAGCAGCCACTCATACGGACAGGTCGGAATAGCGGGAGTCCACGAGCAGTACTTC CASSHSYGQVGIAGVHEQYF
TRBJ2-7 NA NA TRBV6-1 13 TGTGCCAGCAGTGCCTCCGGGAAGGCCTACCAGTACTTC CASSASGKAYQYF
TRBJ1-1 NA NA TRBV11-2 13 TGTGCCAGCAGCCCATACTCGACCACTGAAGCTTTCTTT CASSPYSTTEAFF
TRBJ2-5 few TRBD2 TRBV12-3/TRBV12-4 15 TGTACCAGCAGTTTACGTAGCGGGCGGGAAGAGACCCAGTACTTC CTSSLRSGREETQYF
TRBJ2-7 NA NA TRBV28 13 TGTGTCAGCAGTTTTAGGGAGATTTACGAGCAGTACTTC CVSSFREIYEQYF
TRBJ2-7 once NA TRBV11-3 16 TGTGCCAGCAGCCTTGTTGGATCCGGTGGGCTGTACGAGCACTACTTC CASSLVGSGGLYEHYF
TRBJ2-7 NA NA TRBV10-2 14 TGCGCCAGCATCCGGACGGCCAGCTCCTACCAGCAGTACTTC CASIRTASSYQQYF
TRBJ1-5 many NA TRBV25-1 15 TGTGCCAGCAGTGAATACAGGGACGGCAATCAGCCCCAGCATTTT CASSEYRDGNQPQHF
TRBJ1-6 NA NA TRBV6-4 15 TGTGCCAGCAGTGACCAAGGGGGGGAGGGTTCACCCCTCCACTTT CASSDQGGEGSPLHF